The clone carrying this T cell receptor (beta chain) appeared a single time. The source of the sample is a study of cytomegalovirus exposure and HLA in healthy donors. In germline, CDR1 is GTSNPN, CDR2 SVGIG (reference sequence). The CDR3 is 13 amino acids. J lost 3 bases, V lost 5 bases, and 6 bases had no gene match. 60 Vbeta and 13 Jbeta primers were used in PCR. Profiling relied on immunoSEQ multiplex PCR, and the TCRdb table lists in-frame clones only, not all of them. The sample lists some 110,000 clones; about 72% were seen once. The V and J genes are TRBV30 and TRBJ1-2; 7 bases match TRBD1. The sequence derives from a man in his fifties or sixties in good health and CMV-seropositive. Sequencing used PBMCs. The CDR3 protein is CAWSYGQDYGYTF. CDR3 sequence (DNA): TGTGCCTGGTCGTATGGACAGGACTATGGCTACACCTTC.